This T cell receptor beta chain stems from a study of blood T cell repertoires in COVID-19. In the study overall: The samples span acute and convalescent COVID-19 from the United States, Italy and Spain. In each case, the material was cDNA or gDNA derived from T cells, B-cell-depleted T cells, or PBMCs.

Authors' processing steps: Estimation of nucleated cell counts was performed using reference gene primer amplification. Produced via immunoSEQ multiplex PCR; TCRdb's table is partial and in-frame only. V, J and clone size are taken as reported in that table, and D and trimming were inferred from the DNA itself. The sample contains under 200,000 clones, around nine tenths of which appear only once. V shed 6 bases and J 1 base; nucleotides not matched to a gene: 9. The CDR3 has 16 amino acids. Germline CDR1 and CDR2: SNHLY and FYNNEI. In Seattle, patients joined the study during active infection and were tracked longitudinally.

This chain connects TRBV2 to TRBJ2-5, with 9 nucleotides matching TRBD2. This clonotype originated in a man aged 55 to 70 with COVID-19, enrolled during active disease. The material sequenced was peripheral blood. The CDR3 sequence: CASRKGVAGAQETQYF. Here the CDR3 DNA reads TGTGCCAGCAGGAAGGGGGTAGCGGGAGCCCAAGAGACCCAGTACTTC.